Included here is one TCR beta chain sequence, with context. Its target is not known. After removal of 2 bases from V and 3 bases from J, the junction contained 3 bases not matched to a gene. There are 14 residues in the CDR3. CDR1 and CDR2 (germline): GTSNPN, SVGIG (reference sequence). PCR involved 60 Vbeta and 13 Jbeta primers. The table came from immunoSEQ multiplex PCR; TCRdb's copy has only in-frame clones and leaves some out. The sample contains 30,000 to 40,000 clones, 90% of which appear only once. This sample stems from a study of cytomegalovirus exposure and HLA in healthy donors. Overall study results and limits: TCR beta sequences reportedly predicted most subjects' HLA-A and HLA-B alleles accurately. Rare sequences made up most TCRs, while some public TCRs were found in many donors.

Donors consisted of healthy bone marrow donors. Sequenced input: PBMCs. The chain links TRBV30 to TRBJ1-4; 7 bases are shared with TRBD1. This receptor was identified in a woman aged 18-30 years in good health and CMV-seronegative. CDR3 nucleotide sequence: TGTGCCTGGAGTAGGGGGCTGGCTAATGAAAAACTGTTTTTT. Its translation: CAWSRGLANEKLFF.